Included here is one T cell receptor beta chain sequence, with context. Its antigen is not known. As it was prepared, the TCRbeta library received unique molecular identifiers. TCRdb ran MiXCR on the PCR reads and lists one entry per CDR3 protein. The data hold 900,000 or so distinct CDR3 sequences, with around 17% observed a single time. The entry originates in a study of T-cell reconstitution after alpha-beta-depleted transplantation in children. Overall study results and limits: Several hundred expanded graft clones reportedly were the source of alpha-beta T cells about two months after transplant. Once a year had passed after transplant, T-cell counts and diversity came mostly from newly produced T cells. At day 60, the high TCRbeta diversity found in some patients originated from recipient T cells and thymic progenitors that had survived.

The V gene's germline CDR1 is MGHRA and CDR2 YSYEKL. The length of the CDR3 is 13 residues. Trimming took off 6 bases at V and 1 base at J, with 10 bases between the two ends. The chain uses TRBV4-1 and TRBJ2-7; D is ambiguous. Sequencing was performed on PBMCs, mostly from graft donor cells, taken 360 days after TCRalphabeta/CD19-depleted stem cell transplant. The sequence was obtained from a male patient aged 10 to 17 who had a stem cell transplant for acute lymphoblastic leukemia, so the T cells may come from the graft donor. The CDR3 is CASSKAGSYEQYF. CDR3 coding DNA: TGCGCCAGCAGTAAGGCCGGGTCCTACGAGCAGTACTTC.